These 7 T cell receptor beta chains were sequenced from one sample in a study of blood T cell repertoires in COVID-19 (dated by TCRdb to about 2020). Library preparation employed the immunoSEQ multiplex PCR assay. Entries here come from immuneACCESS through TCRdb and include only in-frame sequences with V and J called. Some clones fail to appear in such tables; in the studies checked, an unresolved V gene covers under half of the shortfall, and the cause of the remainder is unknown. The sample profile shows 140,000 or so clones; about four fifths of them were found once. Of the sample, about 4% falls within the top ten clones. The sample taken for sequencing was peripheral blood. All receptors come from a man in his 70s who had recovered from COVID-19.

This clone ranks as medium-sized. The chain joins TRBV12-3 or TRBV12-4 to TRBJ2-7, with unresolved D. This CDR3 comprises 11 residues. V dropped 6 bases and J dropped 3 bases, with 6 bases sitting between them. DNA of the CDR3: TGTGCCAGCAGCCTCTTCTACGAGCAGTACTTC. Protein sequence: CASSLFYEQYF.

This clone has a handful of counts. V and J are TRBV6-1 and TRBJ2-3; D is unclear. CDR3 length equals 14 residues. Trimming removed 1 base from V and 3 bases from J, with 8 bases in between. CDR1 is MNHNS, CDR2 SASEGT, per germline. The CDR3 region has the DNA TGTGCCAGCAGTGAAGGGAGAGGAACAGATACGCAGTATTTT. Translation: CASSEGRGTDTQYF.

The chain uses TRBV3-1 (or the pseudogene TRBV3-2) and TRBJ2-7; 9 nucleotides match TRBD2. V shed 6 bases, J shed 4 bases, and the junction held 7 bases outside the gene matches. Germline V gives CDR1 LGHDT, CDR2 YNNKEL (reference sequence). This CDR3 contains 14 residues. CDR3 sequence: CASRDSGRGYEQYF. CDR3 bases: TGTGCCAGCAGGGATAGCGGGAGAGGATACGAGCAGTACTTC.

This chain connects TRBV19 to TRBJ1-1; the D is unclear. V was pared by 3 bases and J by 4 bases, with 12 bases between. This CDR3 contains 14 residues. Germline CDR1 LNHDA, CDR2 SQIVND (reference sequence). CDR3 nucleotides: TGTGCCAGTAGTATGTCCGGGATCCTCACTGAAGCTTTCTTT. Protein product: CASSMSGILTEAFF.

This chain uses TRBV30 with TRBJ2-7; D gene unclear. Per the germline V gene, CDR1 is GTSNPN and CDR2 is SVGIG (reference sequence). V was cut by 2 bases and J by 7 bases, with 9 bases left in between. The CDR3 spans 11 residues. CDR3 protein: CAWSTYREQYF. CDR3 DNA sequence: TGTGCCTGGAGTACCTATCGGGAGCAGTACTTC.

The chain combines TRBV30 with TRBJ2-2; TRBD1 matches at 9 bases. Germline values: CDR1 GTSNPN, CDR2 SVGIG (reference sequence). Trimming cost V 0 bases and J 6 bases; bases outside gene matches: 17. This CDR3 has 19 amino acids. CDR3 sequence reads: CAWSVDPGQGEMWPGELFF. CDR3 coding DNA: TGTGCCTGGAGTGTCGACCCGGGACAGGGAGAGATGTGGCCCGGGGAGCTGTTTTTT.

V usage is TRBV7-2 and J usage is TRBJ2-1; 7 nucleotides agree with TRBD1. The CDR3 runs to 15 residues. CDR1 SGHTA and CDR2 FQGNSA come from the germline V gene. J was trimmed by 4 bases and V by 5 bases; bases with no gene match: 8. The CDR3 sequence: CASSAGDRAYNEQFF. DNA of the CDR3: TGTGCCAGCAGCGCCGGGGACAGAGCTTACAATGAGCAGTTCTTC. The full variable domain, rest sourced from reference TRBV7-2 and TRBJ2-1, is GAGVSQSPSNKVTEKGKDVELRCDPISGHTALYWYRQSLGQGLEFLIYFQGNSAPDKSGLPSDRFSAERTGGSVSTLTIQRTQQEDSAVYLCASSAGDRAYNEQFFGPGTRLTVL.